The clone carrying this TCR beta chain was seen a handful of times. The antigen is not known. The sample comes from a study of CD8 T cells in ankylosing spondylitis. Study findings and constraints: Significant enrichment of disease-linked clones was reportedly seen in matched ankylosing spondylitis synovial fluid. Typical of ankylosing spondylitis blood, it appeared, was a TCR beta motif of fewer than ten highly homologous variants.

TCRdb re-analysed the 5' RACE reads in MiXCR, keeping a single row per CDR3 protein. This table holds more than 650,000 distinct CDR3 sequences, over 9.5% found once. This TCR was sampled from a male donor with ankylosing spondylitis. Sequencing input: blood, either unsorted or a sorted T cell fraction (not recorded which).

Here the CDR3 DNA reads TGTGCCAGCAGCTCCTTTGGGACTAGCGGACAAGAGACCCAGTACTTC. Amino acids: CASSSFGTSGQETQYF. The chain employs TRBV7-2 and TRBJ2-5; 11 nucleotides agree with TRBD2. Trimming cost V 4 bases and J 2 bases; bases outside gene matches: 6. Germline CDR1 SGHTA, CDR2 FQGNSA. The CDR3 consists of 16 residues.